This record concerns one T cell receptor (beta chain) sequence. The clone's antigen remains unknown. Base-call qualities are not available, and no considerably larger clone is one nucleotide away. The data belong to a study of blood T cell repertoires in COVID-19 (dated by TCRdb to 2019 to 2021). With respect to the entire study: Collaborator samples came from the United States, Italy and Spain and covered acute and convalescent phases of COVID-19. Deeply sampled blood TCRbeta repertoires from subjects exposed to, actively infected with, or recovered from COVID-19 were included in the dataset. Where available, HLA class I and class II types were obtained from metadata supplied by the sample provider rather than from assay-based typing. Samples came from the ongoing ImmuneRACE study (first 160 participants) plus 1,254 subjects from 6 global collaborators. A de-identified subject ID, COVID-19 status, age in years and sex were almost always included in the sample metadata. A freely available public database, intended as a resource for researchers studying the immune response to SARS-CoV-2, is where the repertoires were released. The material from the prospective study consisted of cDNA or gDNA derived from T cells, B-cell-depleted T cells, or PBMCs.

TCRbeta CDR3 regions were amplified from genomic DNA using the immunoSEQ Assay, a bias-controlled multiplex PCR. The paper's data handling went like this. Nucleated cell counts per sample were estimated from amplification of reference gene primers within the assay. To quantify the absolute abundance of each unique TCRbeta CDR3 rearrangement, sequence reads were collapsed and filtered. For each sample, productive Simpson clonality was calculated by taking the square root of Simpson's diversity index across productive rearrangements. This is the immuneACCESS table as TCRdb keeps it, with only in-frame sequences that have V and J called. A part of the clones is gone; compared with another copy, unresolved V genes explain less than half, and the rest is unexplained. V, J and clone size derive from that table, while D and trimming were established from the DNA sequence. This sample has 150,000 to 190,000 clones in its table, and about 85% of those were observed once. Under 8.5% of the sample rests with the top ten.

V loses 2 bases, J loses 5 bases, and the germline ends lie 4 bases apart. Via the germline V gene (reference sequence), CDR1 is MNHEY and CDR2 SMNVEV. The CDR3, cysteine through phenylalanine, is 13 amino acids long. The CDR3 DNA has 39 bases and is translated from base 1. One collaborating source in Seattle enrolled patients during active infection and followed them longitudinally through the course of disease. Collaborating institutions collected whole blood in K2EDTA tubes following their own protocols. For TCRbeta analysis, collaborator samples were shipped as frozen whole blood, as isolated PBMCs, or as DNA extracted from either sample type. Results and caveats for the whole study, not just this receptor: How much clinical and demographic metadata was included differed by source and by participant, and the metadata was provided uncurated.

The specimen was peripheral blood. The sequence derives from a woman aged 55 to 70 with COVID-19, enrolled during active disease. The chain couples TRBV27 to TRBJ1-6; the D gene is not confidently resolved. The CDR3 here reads CASSLGDNSPLHF. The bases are TGTGCCAGCAGTTTAGGAGATAATTCACCCCTCCACTTT.